Listed here are 22 T cell receptor beta chains from one sample, sequenced in a study of cytomegalovirus exposure and HLA in healthy donors. Libraries were prepared by immunoSEQ multiplex PCR; TCRdb keeps only in-frame clonotypes and omits some of them. This sample yields around 69,000 clones, of which just over 95% are seen a single time; over 3.5% belongs to the top ten. The material sequenced was PBMCs. The receptors were sampled from a woman younger than 30 in good health and CMV-seropositive.

The chain joins TRBV7-9 to TRBJ2-5; 9 nucleotides line up with TRBD2. Germline values: CDR1 SEHNR, CDR2 FQNEAQ (reference sequence). CDR3 length: 18 amino acids. J lost 2 bases, V lost 8 bases, and 18 bases had no gene match. In DNA form, the CDR3 reads TGTGCCAGCGTGAAGTCCCGGACTAGCGAGGGGGGACAAGAGACCCAGTACTTC. Residues: CASVKSRTSEGGQETQYF. The whole variable domain, filled in from reference TRBV7-9 and TRBJ2-5, reads DTGVSQNPRHKITKRGQNVTFRCDPISEHNRLYWYRQTLGQGPEFLTYFQNEAQLEKSRLLSDRFSAERPKGSFSTLEIQRTEQGDSAMYLCASVKSRTSEGGQETQYFGPGTRLLVL.

The chain recombines TRBV15 with TRBJ1-5, with D maybe TRBD1 (5 bases). The CDR3 sequence is 15 residues long. Looked up from germline, CDR1 is LNHNV and CDR2 is YYDKDF (reference sequence). Trimming stripped 5 bases from V and 6 bases from J, with 17 bases between. The CDR3: CATSGRTPSSQPQHF. In nucleotides, the CDR3 is TGTGCCACCAGCGGACGGACACCCTCAAGTCAGCCCCAGCATTTT.

The J gene is TRBJ2-1, the V gene TRBV27, with TRBD1 matching over 10 bases. The J segment lost 7 bases and the V segment lost 6 bases, leaving 6 bases of the junction unmatched. The V gene's germline CDR1 is MNHEY and CDR2 SMNVEV (reference sequence). CDR3 length equals 14 residues. The CDR3 loop is CASRGQGFKNEQFF. The CDR3 coding sequence is TGTGCCAGCAGGGGACAGGGGTTTAAAAATGAGCAGTTCTTC.

This chain joins TRBV18 and TRBJ2-7; D might be TRBD2 (5 bases). Trimming pared 4 bases from V and 3 bases from J, leaving 7 bases between. Germline V gene data show CDR1 as KGHSH and CDR2 as LQKENI. There are 12 residues in the CDR3. CDR3 nucleotides: TGTGCCAGCTCACTACTAGGCTACGAGCAGTACTTC. Protein product: CASSLLGYEQYF.

The sample holds one count of this clone. This rearrangement joins TRBV11-2 to TRBJ2-7; 7 positions agree with TRBD2. Losses at the gene ends were 6 bases for V and 5 bases for J; bases not matched to a gene: 13. This CDR3 has 15 amino acids. Germline assignment: CDR1 SGHAT and CDR2 FQNNGV. CDR3: CASRRPGLPIHEQYF. DNA of the CDR3: TGTGCCAGCAGGCGCCCGGGACTACCGATCCACGAGCAGTACTTC.

The chain joins TRBV6-6 to TRBJ1-1; TRBD1 is a possible D gene (5 bases). This CDR3 spans 16 amino acids. V was clipped by 0 bases and J by 0 bases, with 11 bases between them. CDR1 MNHNY and CDR2 SVGAGI come from the germline V gene (reference sequence). Here the CDR3 reads CASSYSVGTMNTEAFF. The CDR3 DNA reads TGTGCCAGCAGTTACTCGGTCGGGACTATGAACACTGAAGCTTTCTTT.

This clone came up a few times. The chain recombines TRBV7-9 with TRBJ1-5; 8 bases line up with TRBD1. This CDR3 region has 14 residues. V shed 5 bases and J 7 bases; nucleotides not matched to a gene: 7. CDR1 is SEHNR and CDR2 is FQNEAQ in the germline V gene (reference sequence). CDR3 amino acids: CASSPQGGNQPQHF. The CDR3 DNA reads TGTGCCAGCAGCCCACAGGGGGGGAACCAGCCCCAGCATTTT.

This chain uses TRBV7-9 with TRBJ2-1; 7 bases align to TRBD2. Trimming cost V 2 bases and J 6 bases; bases outside gene matches: 7. Germline values: CDR1 SEHNR, CDR2 FQNEAQ (reference sequence). The CDR3 is made up of 15 amino acids. The CDR3 region has the DNA TGTGCCAGCAGCTTATGGCCGGGAGGCTCCAATGAGCAGTTCTTC. Translation gives CASSLWPGGSNEQFF.

This clone appeared once. This chain links TRBV30 with TRBJ2-7; maybe TRBD1 (6 bases). V lost 2 bases and J lost 2, with 13 bases in between. The CDR3 extends over 14 amino acids. Germline V gene sequence: CDR1 GTSNPN, CDR2 SVGIG (reference sequence). Here the CDR3 reads CAWSSRDTPYEQYF. CDR3 DNA: TGTGCCTGGAGTAGCAGGGACACCCCCTACGAGCAGTACTTC. Combining the CDR3 with reference TRBV30 and TRBJ2-7 gives the whole variable domain SQTIHQWPATLVQPVGSPLSLECTVEGTSNPNLYWYRQAAGRGLQLLFYSVGIGQISSEVPQNLSASRPQDRQFILSSKKLLLSDSGFYLCAWSSRDTPYEQYFGPGTRLTVT.

This chain connects TRBV13 to TRBJ2-7, with 7 bases identical to TRBD1. After removal of 4 bases from V and 1 base from J, the junction contained 7 bases not matched to a gene. The CDR3 length is 15 residues. From germline, CDR1 is PRHDT and CDR2 FYEKMQ (reference sequence). CDR3 sequence reads: CASSSRTGASYEQYF. The CDR3 DNA sequence: TGTGCCAGCAGCTCCCGGACAGGCGCTTCCTACGAGCAGTACTTC.

This clone was counted once. V gene TRBV28 combines with J gene TRBJ2-7, with D perhaps matching TRBD1 (5 bases). V was clipped by 7 bases and J by 2 bases, with 15 bases between them. The germline V gene has CDR1 MDHEN and CDR2 SYDVKM. This CDR3 comprises 14 residues. The CDR3 bases are TGTGCCAGCACCGCCGGGCTGGGGCCCTACGAGCAGTACTTC. Amino acids: CASTAGLGPYEQYF.

V and J are TRBV28 and TRBJ2-2; D ambiguous. The CDR3 is 12 amino acids. The germline V gene has CDR1 MDHEN and CDR2 SYDVKM. The V and J ends lost 2 bases and 6 bases respectively, with 4 bases between them. As DNA, the CDR3 is TGTGCCAGCAGTTTAGCAGCCGGGGAGCTGTTTTTT. This translates into CASSLAAGELFF.

The chain combines TRBV5-4 with TRBJ2-5; TRBD2 is a possible D gene (5 bases). The length of the CDR3 is 14 residues. The germline V gene has CDR1 SGHNT and CDR2 YYREEE (reference sequence). Deletions cut 0 bases from V and 4 bases from J, with 10 bases between. DNA of the CDR3: TGTGCCAGCAGCTTGGAAACCGGGGTAGAGACCCAGTACTTC. Translation: CASSLETGVETQYF. Variable domain in full (rest from reference TRBV5-4 and TRBJ2-5): ETGVTQSPTHLIKTRGQQVTLRCSSQSGHNTVSWYQQALGQGPQFIFQYYREEENGRGNFPPRFSGLQFPNYSSELNVNALELDDSALYLCASSLETGVETQYFGPGTRLLVL.

This clone was observed a few times. In DNA form, the CDR3 reads TGTGCCAGCAGCTCGGGGACGACTAGCGGGAGGATGTACGAGCAGTACTTC. It translates to CASSSGTTSGRMYEQYF. The chain joins TRBV5-4 to TRBJ2-7, with 13 bases matching TRBD2. CDR1 SGHNT and CDR2 YYREEE come from the germline V gene (reference sequence). The CDR3 is made up of 17 amino acids. After removal of 3 bases from V and 4 bases from J, the junction contained 10 bases not matched to a gene.

This rearrangement joins TRBV7-9 to TRBJ2-1; 7 nucleotides align to TRBD2. Germline CDR1 SEHNR, CDR2 FQNEAQ (reference sequence). Trimming removed 1 base from V and 9 bases from J; junction bases left unmatched: 12. The CDR3 spans 16 residues. The CDR3 DNA follows: TGTGCCAGCAGCTTAGGTAGTAGCGGGTATGGTGGTGAGCAGTTCTTC. Residues: CASSLGSSGYGGEQFF. The full variable domain, in which reference TRBV7-9 and TRBJ2-1 provide the parts outside the CDR3, is DTGVSQNPRHKITKRGQNVTFRCDPISEHNRLYWYRQTLGQGPEFLTYFQNEAQLEKSRLLSDRFSAERPKGSFSTLEIQRTEQGDSAMYLCASSLGSSGYGGEQFFGPGTRLTVL.

The rearrangement links TRBV28 to TRBJ2-7; D is possibly TRBD1 (6 bases). CDR1 is MDHEN, CDR2 SYDVKM, per germline. This CDR3 spans 13 amino acids. With 1 base removed from V and 4 bases from J, the gap between germline ends came to 8 bases. CDR3 amino acids: CASSLFRGYEQYF. Here the CDR3 DNA reads TGTGCCAGCAGTTTATTCAGGGGATACGAGCAGTACTTC.

The chain joins TRBV6-5 to TRBJ1-1; 7 nucleotides match TRBD1. Looked up from germline, CDR1 is MNHEY and CDR2 is SVGAGI. The J segment lost 6 bases and the V segment lost 2 bases, leaving 3 bases of the junction unmatched. The CDR3 runs 13 residues. The CDR3 DNA reads TGTGCCAGCAGTTACCGGGACAGAGCTGAAGCTTTCTTT. Translation gives CASSYRDRAEAFF.

This clone was found once. The chain employs TRBV28 and TRBJ2-5, with a possible D match to TRBD2 (7 bases). Germline loops: CDR1 MDHEN, CDR2 SYDVKM. CDR3 size: 16 residues. The germline V and J ends were trimmed by 7 bases and 5 bases, with 23 bases remaining between them. CDR3 residues: CASNWAGGRGLETQYF. The DNA for the CDR3 is TGTGCCAGCAACTGGGCTGGGGGGAGGGGGTTGGAGACCCAGTACTTC. The complete variable domain, with remaining parts taken from reference TRBV28 and TRBJ2-5, reads DVKVTQSSRYLVKRTGEKVFLECVQDMDHENMFWYRQDPGLGLRLIYFSYDVKMKEKGDIPEGYSVSREKKERFSLILESASTNQTSMYLCASNWAGGRGLETQYFGPGTRLLVL.

The gene calls are TRBV29-1 and TRBJ1-3, with D perhaps matching TRBD1 (5 bases). This CDR3 has 13 residues. Per the germline V gene, CDR1 is SQVTM and CDR2 is ANQGSEA. V was clipped by 3 bases and J by 4 bases, with 10 bases between them. The CDR3 loop is CSVETAEGNTIYF. As DNA, the CDR3 is TGCAGCGTTGAGACAGCCGAAGGAAACACCATATATTTT.

A single count supports this clone. The chain uses TRBV7-9 and TRBJ2-7; 7 nucleotides agree with TRBD1. This CDR3 is built from 14 residues. The germline CDR1 and CDR2 sequences are SEHNR and FQNEAQ (reference sequence). The J segment lost 3 bases and the V segment lost 2 bases, leaving 4 bases of the junction unmatched. Written as DNA, the CDR3 is TGTGCCAGCAGCTTACTAGGGACAGACTACGAGCAGTACTTC. Amino acids: CASSLLGTDYEQYF.

V is TRBV28 and J is TRBJ2-4; TRBD1 matches 8 bases. J lost 0 bases, V lost 6 bases, and 7 bases had no gene match. The CDR3 is 16 residues long. Looked up from germline, CDR1 is MDHEN and CDR2 is SYDVKM. This chain's CDR3 is CASSGQGLLAKNIQYF. In DNA, the CDR3 is TGTGCCAGCAGCGGACAGGGTTTATTAGCCAAAAACATTCAGTACTTC.

The rearrangement links TRBV12-5 to TRBJ2-7, with a possible D match to TRBD1 (6 bases). Germline-derived CDR1 and CDR2 are LGHNT and FRNRAP. CDR3 length: 18 amino acids. Trimming left V 4 bases short and J 0 bases short, with 22 bases between. The CDR3 here is CASGSMPVTGLSSYEQYF. CDR3 bases: TGTGCTAGTGGTTCGATGCCGGTGACAGGTCTGAGCTCCTACGAGCAGTACTTC. Using reference TRBV12-5 and TRBJ2-7 for the parts outside the CDR3, the full variable domain is DARVTQTPRHKVTEMGQEVTMRCQPILGHNTVFWYRQTMMQGLELLAYFRNRAPLDDSGMPKDRFSAEMPDATLATLKIQPSEPRDSAVYFCASGSMPVTGLSSYEQYFGPGTRLTVT.